The source of this T cell receptor (beta chain) is a study of cytotoxic CD8 clonotypes in ibrutinib-treated CLL (dated by TCRdb to the early 2020s). Concerning the study at large: In this cohort, around 15 patients were treatment-naive and fewer than 13 were relapsed/refractory, while around 17 had unmutated IGHV. Partial responses were observed in around 25 patients and complete responses in 2; after a median follow-up of 68 months, remission was maintained in some 14 patients and progression was observed in some twelve. The response samples were drawn at a median of roughly twelve months into treatment, with a range of about 6 to 40 months. An average of roughly 270,000 productive templates and 80,000 to 95,000 productive rearrangements was obtained per sample. Of the 90 or so participants in the trial, 25 to 30 had longitudinal samples available. Cryopreserved peripheral blood mononuclear cells were collected at three points: before therapy, at response, and at either sustained remission or disease progression. Every sample from remission and from progressive disease was obtained while the patients were still on ibrutinib.

A note on this clone: Its cognate antigen has yet to be identified. No much larger clone is present one base from it, and per-base qualities are unavailable.

Taken with the paper, the label for time point translates to: 12 months on ibrutinib. For TCR beta library preparation, roughly 2 micrograms of genomic DNA was extracted from cryopreserved PBMCs. Longitudinal blood samples from CLL patients on ibrutinib monotherapy were analyzed using high-throughput TCR beta sequencing. Patients were enrolled in a phase 2 open-label single-center ibrutinib monotherapy trial. The germline V gene supplies CDR1 MNHNS and CDR2 SASEGT. The CDR3, cysteine through phenylalanine, is 14 amino acids long. Only CDR3 DNA remains: 42 bases, in frame from the first base. V lost 3 bases and J lost 0 bases; the stretch between them is 8 bases long. A MiSeq instrument was used for deep resolution sequencing, which targeted depths ranging from 1 in 1 million up to 1 in 200,000 T cells, with coverage averaging 10x for each clonotype. The immunoSEQ hsTCRB Kit was used to generate the TCR beta libraries. The paper's data handling went like this. The data were analyzed with ImmunoSEQ Analyzer and ImmunoSEQ Data Assistant, and V, D and J gene assignments followed IMGT definitions. Clonality, which ranges from 0 to 1, was calculated as one minus the normalized Shannon entropy of productive rearrangement frequencies. Only overrepresented clonotypes making up at least 0.05% of the repertoire of each patient were included in the public clonotype analysis. Repertoires from 10 to 15 age-matched healthy donors in immuneACCESS were used as clonality controls. What TCRdb holds here is the immuneACCESS table cut down to in-frame rearrangements. Part of the clones is not present; checked against another copy, under half of the missing clones reflect an unresolved V gene, and the others are unexplained. The V and J calls and clone size are taken from that table; D and trimming were inferred from the DNA. The sample contains roughly 200,000 clones, roughly 77% of them found a single time. The ten largest clonotypes hold 5.9% of the sample.

What the work shows at the level of the full study, not this receptor alone: Lymph node repertoires were not examined, and the timing of sampling was not matched between patients in sustained remission and those whose disease progressed. At baseline, clonality was higher than in age-matched healthy donors and showed a strong correlation with circulating CD8+ T-cell counts. An increase in clonality was observed at ibrutinib response, with clonality remaining stable during sustained remission and falling back toward baseline at progression. Public clonotypes were rare and either shrank or stayed stable during treatment, and the rise in clonality at ibrutinib response reflected expansion of private clonotypes.

The TCR sequence derives from a human donor with chronic lymphocytic leukemia. Recombination connected TRBV6-1 to TRBJ1-1, with no reliable assignment of the D segment. The starting material was PBMCs, obtained after 12 months of ibrutinib treatment. At the DNA level, the sequence is TGTGCCAGCAGTGACCAGTTGATGAACACTGAAGCTTTCTTT. This codes for CASSDQLMNTEAFF.